A selection of T cell receptor beta chains follows, all from one sample in a study of identical twins. One entry per CDR3 protein, called by TCRdb with MiXCR from the 5' RACE reads. This table has 510,000 or so distinct CDR3 sequences, about 16% appearing once. In addition, the sample was reused for a study of yellow fever vaccine responses in identical twins.

Sequencing used CD4+ T cells sorted from blood. The source is a woman between 18 and 30 years old in good health. Both conserved end residues are part of each CDR3. The D gene is left open where the match is weak. Size tells how often a clone was seen (once, few, many) or the class of an expanded clone, and some rows leave it out.

V	D	J	size	CDR3	DNA
TRBV20-1	TRBD2	TRBJ2-4	NA	CSAGLAGRGKNIQYF	TGCAGTGCTGGGCTAGCGGGGAGGGGCAAAAACATTCAGTACTTC
TRBV12-3/TRBV12-4	NA	TRBJ1-5	NA	CASAPTNQPQHF	TGTGCCAGCGCTCCAACCAATCAGCCCCAGCATTTT
TRBV7-8	TRBD2	TRBJ2-1	few	CASSLVVAGRNEQFF	TGTGCCAGCAGCTTAGTAGTAGCGGGAAGGAATGAGCAGTTCTTC
TRBV7-2	TRBD2	TRBJ2-7	NA	CASSSTSGPSYEQYF	TGTGCCAGCAGCTCCACTAGCGGTCCCTCCTACGAGCAGTACTTC
TRBV20-1	TRBD2	TRBJ2-3	NA	CSATLKLAPVTDTQYF	TGCAGTGCTACACTCAAACTAGCGCCCGTCACAGATACGCAGTATTTT
TRBV7-9	TRBD2	TRBJ2-1	few	CASSVGGNEQFF	TGTGCCAGCAGTGTGGGGGGGAATGAGCAGTTCTTC
TRBV7-9	NA	TRBJ2-1	few	CASSPSGTPYNEQFF	TGTGCCAGCAGCCCAAGCGGGACACCCTACAATGAGCAGTTCTTC
TRBV5-5	NA	TRBJ2-5	many	CASSAHLETQYF	TGTGCCAGCAGCGCCCACCTAGAGACCCAGTACTTC
TRBV12-3/TRBV12-4	TRBD1	TRBJ2-7	many	CASSPSTQGNPYEQYF	TGTGCCAGCAGTCCCTCCACACAGGGGAACCCCTACGAGCAGTACTTC
TRBV5-1	NA	TRBJ2-2	few	CASSDTRPAGELFF	TGCGCCAGCAGCGACACCAGACCGGCCGGGGAGCTGTTTTTT
TRBV7-9	TRBD2	TRBJ2-1	few	CASSLARLAGGPHEQFF	TGTGCCAGCAGCTTAGCCCGACTAGCGGGAGGGCCCCATGAGCAGTTCTTC
TRBV4-1	TRBD2	TRBJ2-1	NA	CASSQVSFGGGANSEQFF	TGCGCCAGCAGCCAAGTGTCCTTCGGCGGGGGGGCCAATAGTGAGCAGTTCTTC
TRBV7-9	NA	TRBJ2-6	few	CASSSAGSGANVLTF	TGTGCCAGCAGCTCGGCAGGATCTGGGGCCAACGTCCTGACTTTC
TRBV5-1	NA	TRBJ1-6	NA	CASSAVGGNSPLHF	TGCGCCAGCAGCGCCGTGGGGGGTAATTCACCCCTCCACTTT
TRBV2	TRBD2	TRBJ2-1	few	CASRTGLAGLSSYNEQFF	TGTGCCAGCAGGACGGGACTAGCGGGGCTGAGCTCCTACAATGAGCAGTTCTTC
TRBV7-9	TRBD1	TRBJ1-6	few	CASSLALRGDNSPLHF	TGTGCCAGCAGCTTAGCCCTCAGGGGGGATAATTCACCCCTCCACTTT
TRBV20-1	TRBD2	TRBJ2-1	many	CSARGERELTYNEQFF	TGCAGTGCTAGGGGGGAGCGGGAGTTAACCTACAATGAGCAGTTCTTC
TRBV6-5	TRBD1	TRBJ1-1	NA	CASSLTGDNTEAFF	TGTGCCAGCAGTTTAACAGGGGATAACACTGAAGCTTTCTTT
TRBV5-1	NA	TRBJ2-2	NA	CASSLAERTVKGTGELFF	TGCGCCAGCAGCTTGGCCGAACGGACAGTCAAAGGGACCGGGGAGCTGTTTTTT
TRBV5-1	NA	TRBJ2-5	many	CASSFSGAQETQYF	TGTGCCAGCAGCTTTTCCGGAGCGCAAGAGACCCAGTACTTC
TRBV12-3/TRBV12-4	TRBD1	TRBJ1-1	NA	CASSLTGRQAFF	TGTGCCAGCAGTCTGACAGGGCGTCAAGCTTTCTTT
TRBV20-1	NA	TRBJ2-7	NA	CSASDRPLPYEQYF	TGCAGTGCTAGTGACAGGCCTTTACCCTACGAGCAGTACTTC
TRBV7-9	TRBD1	TRBJ2-3	few	CASSFSGGWDTQYF	TGTGCCAGCAGCTTTTCAGGGGGCTGGGATACGCAGTATTTT
TRBV28	NA	TRBJ2-6	NA	CASKGGQSLSGANVLTF	TGTGCCAGCAAGGGCGGGCAGTCACTCTCTGGGGCCAACGTCCTGACTTTC
TRBV6-1	TRBD2	TRBJ2-1	few	CASRQAGVRHNEQFF	TGTGCCAGCAGACAAGCGGGAGTTAGGCACAATGAGCAGTTCTTC
TRBV6-1	NA	TRBJ2-1	few	CASKDNVPNRSFNEQFF	TGTGCCAGCAAAGATAACGTCCCCAACCGATCTTTTAATGAGCAGTTCTTC
TRBV25-1	NA	TRBJ2-2	NA	CASRGWLGELFF	TGTGCCAGCAGGGGGTGGTTAGGGGAGCTGTTTTTT
TRBV6-1	TRBD1	TRBJ1-5	few	CASTGTANQPQHF	TGTGCCAGCACCGGGACAGCAAATCAGCCCCAGCATTTT
TRBV15	TRBD2	TRBJ2-2	NA	CATSPSGWGTGELFF	TGTGCCACCAGCCCTAGCGGGTGGGGCACCGGGGAGCTGTTTTTT
TRBV10-3	NA	TRBJ1-3	few	CAISSTGNDNTIYF	TGTGCCATCAGTTCAACAGGGAACGATAACACCATATATTTT
TRBV15	NA	TRBJ2-1	once	CATSRAELDDTEQFF	TGTGCCACCAGCAGAGCTGAGTTAGACGACACTGAGCAGTTCTTC
TRBV12-3/TRBV12-4	NA	TRBJ2-1	few	CASSFRSSSYNEQFF	TGTGCCAGCAGTTTTCGATCCAGCTCCTACAATGAGCAGTTCTTC
TRBV19	NA	TRBJ2-4	few	CASRDTRVSRGAKNIQYF	TGTGCCAGTAGGGACACCCGCGTCTCTAGGGGAGCCAAAAACATTCAGTACTTC
TRBV12-3/TRBV12-4	TRBD1	TRBJ1-2	NA	CASSFMEGARGYTF	TGTGCCAGCAGCTTTATGGAGGGGGCTCGGGGCTACACCTTC
TRBV7-6	NA	TRBJ1-6	many	CASSLEASSPLHF	TGTGCCAGCAGCTTAGAAGCATCCTCACCCCTCCACTTT
TRBV12-3/TRBV12-4	TRBD2	TRBJ2-1	few	CASRHPLAGQYNEQFF	TGTGCCAGCAGGCACCCACTAGCGGGCCAATACAATGAGCAGTTCTTC
TRBV7-2	TRBD1	TRBJ2-2	few	CASSLTGVAGELFF	TGTGCCAGCAGCTTGACAGGGGTAGCCGGGGAGCTGTTTTTT
TRBV7-8	TRBD1	TRBJ1-3	few	CASSLGDRGFTIYF	TGTGCCAGCAGCCTCGGGGACAGGGGATTCACCATATATTTT
TRBV18	NA	TRBJ2-5	few	CASSPTAQETQYF	TGTGCCAGCTCACCCACAGCACAAGAGACCCAGTACTTC
TRBV5-1	NA	TRBJ2-5	NA	CASSRTGYQETQYF	TGCGCCAGCAGCCGCACAGGGTACCAAGAGACCCAGTACTTC
TRBV6-2/TRBV6-3	NA	TRBJ1-4	NA	CASSYRVGGEKLFF	TGTGCCAGCAGTTACAGGGTTGGCGGAGAAAAACTGTTTTTT
TRBV28	TRBD2	TRBJ2-1	NA	CASILTSGRDEQFF	TGTGCCAGCATCCTGACTAGCGGGAGAGATGAGCAGTTCTTC
TRBV7-8	NA	TRBJ1-1	few	CASSTYTGNTEAFF	TGTGCCAGCAGCACATATACAGGGAACACTGAAGCTTTCTTT
TRBV6-2/TRBV6-3	TRBD1	TRBJ1-1	NA	CASSKQGWRTEAFF	TGTGCCAGCAGTAAACAGGGGTGGAGGACTGAAGCTTTCTTT
TRBV19	TRBD2	TRBJ2-2	NA	CASSIDLSGGANTGELFF	TGTGCCAGTAGTATAGATCTTAGCGGGGGCGCGAACACCGGGGAGCTGTTTTTT
TRBV6-5	TRBD1	TRBJ2-4	NA	CASSYSIGDSKNIQYF	TGTGCCAGCAGTTACTCGATTGGGGACAGTAAAAACATTCAGTACTTC
TRBV7-8	TRBD2	TRBJ2-5	many	CASRSTSGSILETQYF	TGTGCCAGCAGGTCTACTAGCGGGAGTATTTTAGAGACCCAGTACTTC
TRBV7-6	NA	TRBJ2-3	NA	CASSFMTSTDTQYF	TGTGCCAGCAGCTTCATGACTAGCACAGATACGCAGTATTTT
TRBV2	TRBD2	TRBJ2-1	few	CASSQTSGGANEQFF	TGTGCCAGCAGCCAAACTAGCGGGGGGGCAAATGAGCAGTTCTTC
TRBV5-1	NA	TRBJ1-1	many	CASSFQGMNTEAFF	TGTGCCAGCAGCTTCCAGGGCATGAACACTGAAGCTTTCTTT
TRBV4-2	TRBD2	TRBJ2-1	few	CASSPEGGGLYEQFF	TGTGCCAGCAGTCCTGAAGGCGGGGGGTTGTATGAGCAGTTCTTC
TRBV3-1	TRBD1	TRBJ2-2	few	CASSGGTGGKTGELFF	TGTGCCAGCAGCGGGGGGACAGGGGGCAAAACCGGGGAGCTGTTTTTT
TRBV10-3	NA	TRBJ1-1	few	CAISESSTEAFF	TGTGCCATCAGTGAGTCGTCCACTGAAGCTTTCTTT
TRBV7-9	NA	TRBJ1-6	few	CASSKINSPLHF	TGTGCCAGCAGCAAAATTAATTCACCCCTCCACTTT
TRBV4-1	NA	TRBJ1-4	NA	CASSQEGQRAEKLFF	TGCGCCAGCAGCCAAGAGGGGCAACGAGCTGAAAAACTGTTTTTT
TRBV10-3	TRBD2	TRBJ2-7	many	CAISGGADSYEQYF	TGTGCCATCAGCGGGGGGGCAGACTCCTACGAGCAGTACTTC
TRBV19	TRBD1	TRBJ1-5	NA	CASSRLVYGGQGAFRNQPQHF	TGTGCCAGTAGTCGCCTGGTCTATGGGGGACAGGGGGCTTTCCGCAATCAGCCCCAGCATTTT
TRBV9	TRBD2	TRBJ2-5	NA	CASSARLAGQETQYF	TGTGCCAGCAGCGCGAGACTAGCGGGACAAGAGACCCAGTACTTC
TRBV5-1	NA	TRBJ2-3	NA	CASSYERGRTDTQYF	TGCGCCAGCAGCTACGAACGGGGTCGGACAGATACGCAGTATTTT